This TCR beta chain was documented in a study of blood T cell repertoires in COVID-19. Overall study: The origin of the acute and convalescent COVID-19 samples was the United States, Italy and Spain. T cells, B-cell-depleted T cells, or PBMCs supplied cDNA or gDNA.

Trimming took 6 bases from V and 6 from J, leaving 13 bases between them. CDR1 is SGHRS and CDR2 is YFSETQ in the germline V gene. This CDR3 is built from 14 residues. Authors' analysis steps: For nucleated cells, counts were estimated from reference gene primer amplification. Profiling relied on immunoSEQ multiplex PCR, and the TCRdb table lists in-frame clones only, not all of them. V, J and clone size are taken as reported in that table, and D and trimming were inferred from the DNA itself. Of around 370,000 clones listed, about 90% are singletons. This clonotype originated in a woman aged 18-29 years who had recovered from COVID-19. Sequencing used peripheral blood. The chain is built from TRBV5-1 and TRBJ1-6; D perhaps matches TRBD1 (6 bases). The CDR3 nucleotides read TGCGCCAGCAAGAACAGGGATTCTAATTCACCCCTCCACTTT. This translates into CASKNRDSNSPLHF.